The rows below give T cell receptor beta chains drawn from one sample of a study of shared clonotypes between healthy human individuals. Clones were read by immunoSEQ multiplex PCR, and TCRdb kept only the in-frame ones, dropping some. The sample yields 2,500,000 or so clones, 90% to 95% seen once. Sequenced sample: naive CD4+ T cells from PBMCs. These receptor sequences come from a man between 18 and 29 years old in good health. Some clones in this sample may be carry-over from other donors' samples. Each CDR3 is given with its conserved first and last residue. The order of the fields is J gene, V gene, CDR3 protein.

j_gene: TRBJ2-7
v_gene: TRBV7-8
CDR3aa: CASSQREGVYEQYF

j_gene: TRBJ2-1
v_gene: TRBV7-9
CDR3aa: CASSLVLTSGGTSYEQFF

j_gene: TRBJ1-5
v_gene: TRBV5-1
CDR3aa: CASSPDPGTGYQPQHF

j_gene: TRBJ2-4
v_gene: TRBV6-1
CDR3aa: CASSEEGSLGKNIQYF

j_gene: TRBJ2-3
v_gene: TRBV19
CDR3aa: CASSTAGGGTDTQYF

j_gene: TRBJ1-1
v_gene: TRBV10-1
CDR3aa: CASSGSDRIQAFF

j_gene: TRBJ2-7
v_gene: TRBV6-1
CDR3aa: CASSGNYIYEQYF

j_gene: TRBJ2-5
v_gene: TRBV19
CDR3aa: CASSPAGGWETQYF

j_gene: TRBJ2-5
v_gene: TRBV9
CDR3aa: CASSASGRETQYF

j_gene: TRBJ2-1
v_gene: TRBV14
CDR3aa: CASSQKGTYNEQFF

j_gene: TRBJ1-2
v_gene: TRBV19
CDR3aa: CASRRGSHGYTF

j_gene: TRBJ2-1
v_gene: TRBV5-1
CDR3aa: CASSTGTSGTDEQFF

j_gene: TRBJ1-1
v_gene: TRBV18
CDR3aa: CASSVTERNTEAFF

j_gene: TRBJ2-2
v_gene: TRBV27
CDR3aa: CASSLLAGGGDTGELFF

j_gene: TRBJ1-1
v_gene: TRBV6-1
CDR3aa: CASSTLRGGEAFF

j_gene: TRBJ1-2
v_gene: TRBV7-9
CDR3aa: CASSRDRVGGYTF